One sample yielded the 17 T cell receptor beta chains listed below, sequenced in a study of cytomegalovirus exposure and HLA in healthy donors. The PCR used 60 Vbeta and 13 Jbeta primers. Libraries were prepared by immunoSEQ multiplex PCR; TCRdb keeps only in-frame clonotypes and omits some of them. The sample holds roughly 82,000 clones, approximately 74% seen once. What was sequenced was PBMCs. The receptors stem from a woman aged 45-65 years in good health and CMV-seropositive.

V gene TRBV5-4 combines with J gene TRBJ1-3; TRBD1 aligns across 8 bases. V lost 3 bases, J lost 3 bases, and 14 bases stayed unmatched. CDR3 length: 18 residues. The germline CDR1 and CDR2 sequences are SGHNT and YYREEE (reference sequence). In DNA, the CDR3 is TGTGCCAGCAGCTCCGAGGTGGCAGGGGGCAAGGTTGGAAACACCATATATTTT. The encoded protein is CASSSEVAGGKVGNTIYF.

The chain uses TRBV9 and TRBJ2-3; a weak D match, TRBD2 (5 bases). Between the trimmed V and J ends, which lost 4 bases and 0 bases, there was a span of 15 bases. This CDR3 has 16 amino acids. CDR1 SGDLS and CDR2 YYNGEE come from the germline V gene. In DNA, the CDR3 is TGTGCCAGCAGCCGAGGGTCCTCCATTAGCACAGATACGCAGTATTTT. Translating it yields CASSRGSSISTDTQYF. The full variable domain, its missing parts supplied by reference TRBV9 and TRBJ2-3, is DSGVTQTPKHLITATGQRVTLRCSPRSGDLSVYWYQQSLDQGLQFLIQYYNGEERAKGNILERFSAQQFPDLHSELNLSSLELGDSALYFCASSRGSSISTDTQYFGPGTRLTVL.

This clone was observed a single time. The CDR3 protein is CAWSPGRSEKLFF. In DNA, the CDR3 is TGTGCCTGGAGCCCAGGTCGTTCTGAAAAACTGTTTTTT. The genes are TRBV30 and TRBJ1-4; no clear D gene. Deletions cut 3 bases from V and 7 bases from J, with 12 bases between. Looked up from germline, CDR1 is GTSNPN and CDR2 is SVGIG (reference sequence). This CDR3 has 13 residues. The complete variable domain, with remaining parts taken from reference TRBV30 and TRBJ1-4, reads SQTIHQWPATLVQPVGSPLSLECTVEGTSNPNLYWYRQAAGRGLQLLFYSVGIGQISSEVPQNLSASRPQDRQFILSSKKLLLSDSGFYLCAWSPGRSEKLFFGSGTQLSVL.

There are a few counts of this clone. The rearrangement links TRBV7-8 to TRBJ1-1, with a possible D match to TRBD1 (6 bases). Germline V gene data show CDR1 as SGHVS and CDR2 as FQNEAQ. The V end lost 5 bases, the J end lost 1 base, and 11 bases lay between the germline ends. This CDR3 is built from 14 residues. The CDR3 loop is CASSREGGNTEAFF. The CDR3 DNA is TGTGCCAGCAGCCGGGAGGGGGGGAACACTGAAGCTTTCTTT.

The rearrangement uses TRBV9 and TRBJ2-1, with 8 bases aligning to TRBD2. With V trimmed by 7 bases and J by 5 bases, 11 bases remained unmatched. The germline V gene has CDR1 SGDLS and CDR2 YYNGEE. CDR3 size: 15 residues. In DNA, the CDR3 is TGTGCCAGCGCATACAGCGGGAGTGTAGACAATGAGCAGTTCTTC. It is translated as CASAYSGSVDNEQFF.

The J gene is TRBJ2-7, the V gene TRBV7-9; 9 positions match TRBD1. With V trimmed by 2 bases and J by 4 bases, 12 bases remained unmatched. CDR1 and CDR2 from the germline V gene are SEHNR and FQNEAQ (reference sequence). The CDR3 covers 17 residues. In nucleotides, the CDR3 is TGTGCCAGCAGCTTATGGGCGGGACAGGGAATAACTTACGAGCAGTACTTC. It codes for CASSLWAGQGITYEQYF.

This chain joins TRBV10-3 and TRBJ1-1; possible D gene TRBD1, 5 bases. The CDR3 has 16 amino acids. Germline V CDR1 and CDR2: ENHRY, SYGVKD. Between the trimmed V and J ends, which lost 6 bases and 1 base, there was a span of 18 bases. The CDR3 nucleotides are TGTGCCATCAGCGCCCGGGGAGGGACTAGGAACACTGAAGCTTTCTTT. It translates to CAISARGGTRNTEAFF.

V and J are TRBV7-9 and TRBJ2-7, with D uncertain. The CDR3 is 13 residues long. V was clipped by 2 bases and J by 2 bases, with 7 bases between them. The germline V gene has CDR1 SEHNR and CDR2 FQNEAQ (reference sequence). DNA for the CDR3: TGTGCCAGCAGCTTATTAGTTCCCTACGAGCAGTACTTC. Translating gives CASSLLVPYEQYF.

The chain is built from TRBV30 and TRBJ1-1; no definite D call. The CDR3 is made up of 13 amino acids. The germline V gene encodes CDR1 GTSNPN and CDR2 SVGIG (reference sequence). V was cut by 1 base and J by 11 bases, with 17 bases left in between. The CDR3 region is CAWSDVNQMRAFF. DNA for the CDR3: TGTGCCTGGAGTGATGTAAATCAGATGAGGGCTTTCTTT.

Written as DNA, the CDR3 is TGCGCCAGCAGCCTCCTTGGGGGGGCGGAGGGCTACACCTTC. Translating gives CASSLLGGAEGYTF. The chain uses TRBV4-1 and TRBJ1-2, with D perhaps matching TRBD1 (6 bases). The CDR3 sequence is 14 residues long. V dropped 4 bases and J dropped 8 bases, with 17 bases sitting between them. Germline V gene lookup returns CDR1 MGHRA and CDR2 YSYEKL.

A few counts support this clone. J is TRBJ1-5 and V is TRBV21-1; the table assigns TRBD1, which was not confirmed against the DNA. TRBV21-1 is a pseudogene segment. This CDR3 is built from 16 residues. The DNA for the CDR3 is TGTGCCAGCAGCAACATTAGACAGGTGGGCAATCAGCCCCAGCATTTT. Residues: CASSNIRQVGNQPQHF.

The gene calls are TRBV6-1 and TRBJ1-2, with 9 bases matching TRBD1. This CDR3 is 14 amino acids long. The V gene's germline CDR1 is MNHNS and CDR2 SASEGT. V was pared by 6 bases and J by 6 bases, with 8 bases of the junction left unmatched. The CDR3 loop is CASRTGTGSDGYTF. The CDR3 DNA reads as TGTGCCAGCAGAACCGGGACAGGGTCGGATGGCTACACCTTC.

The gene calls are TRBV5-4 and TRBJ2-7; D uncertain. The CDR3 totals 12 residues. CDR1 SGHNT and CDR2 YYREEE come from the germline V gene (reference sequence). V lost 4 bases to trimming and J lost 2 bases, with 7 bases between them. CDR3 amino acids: CASSLPPYEQYF. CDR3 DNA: TGTGCCAGCAGCCTACCTCCCTACGAGCAGTACTTC.

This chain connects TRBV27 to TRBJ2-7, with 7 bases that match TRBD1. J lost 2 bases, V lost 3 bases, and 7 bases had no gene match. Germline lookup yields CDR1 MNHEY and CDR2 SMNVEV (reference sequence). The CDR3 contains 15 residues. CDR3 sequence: CASSFWTGFPYEQYF. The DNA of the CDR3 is TGTGCCAGCAGTTTCTGGACAGGCTTCCCCTACGAGCAGTACTTC.

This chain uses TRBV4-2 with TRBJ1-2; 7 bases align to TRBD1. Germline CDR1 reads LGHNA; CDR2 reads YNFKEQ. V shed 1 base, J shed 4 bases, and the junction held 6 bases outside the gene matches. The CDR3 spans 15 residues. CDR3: CASSQVGDRSYGYTF. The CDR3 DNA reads TGTGCCAGCAGCCAAGTGGGGGACAGATCCTATGGCTACACCTTC.

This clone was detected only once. CDR3: CASSAREGGTGELFF. The CDR3 DNA is TGTGCCAGCAGTGCGCGGGAGGGGGGCACCGGGGAGCTGTTTTTT. The chain is built from TRBV2 and TRBJ2-2; 9 nucleotides match TRBD2. The V and J ends lost 4 bases and 4 bases, in that order; junction bases with no gene match: 4. This CDR3 is built from 15 residues. Germline assignment: CDR1 SNHLY and CDR2 FYNNEI. Variable domain in full (rest from reference TRBV2 and TRBJ2-2): EPEVTQTPSHQVTQMGQEVILRCVPISNHLYFYWYRQILGQKVEFLVSFYNNEISEKSEIFDDQFSVERPDGSNFTLKIRSTKLEDSAMYFCASSAREGGTGELFFGEGSRLTVL.

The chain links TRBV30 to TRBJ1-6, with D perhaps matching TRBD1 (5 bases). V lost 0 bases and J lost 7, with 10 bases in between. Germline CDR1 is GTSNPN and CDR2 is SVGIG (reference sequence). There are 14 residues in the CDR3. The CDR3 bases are TGTGCCTGGAGTGTCGGGAGGGGAAATTCACCCCTCCACTTT. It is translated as CAWSVGRGNSPLHF.